Listed here is a single T cell receptor beta chain. Its antigen remains unidentified. This sample is part of a study of T cell responses to AZD1222 COVID-19 vaccine. The repertoire was sequenced with immunoSEQ multiplex PCR; TCRdb's copy has only in-frame clones and lacks some. The sample yields approximately 160,000 clones, 93% seen once. Overall study findings and caveats: Seropositive status at baseline applied to only six AZD1222 recipients. No repertoire was sampled before or during the peak T cell response, only after it. Elevations in Spike-specific TCR breadth and depth followed administration of two AZD1222 doses. Donors in the cohort were predominantly white British and more often female, and clonal diversity was possibly underestimated.

V was clipped by 5 bases and J by 0 bases, with 13 bases between them. Germline V gene lookup returns CDR1 SGHTA and CDR2 FQGTGA. The CDR3 runs 15 residues. This sequence joins TRBV7-3 and TRBJ2-5, with D possibly being TRBD1 or TRBD2 (5 bases each). The sequence was collected from an adult in good health. The sequencing here drew on peripheral blood, taken on day 0 of AZD1222 vaccination. The CDR3 loop reads CASSPQPGHQETQYF. CDR3 DNA sequence: TGTGCCAGCAGCCCACAACCGGGACACCAAGAGACCCAGTACTTC. The complete variable domain, with remaining parts taken from reference TRBV7-3 and TRBJ2-5, reads GAGVSQTPSNKVTEKGKYVELRCDPISGHTALYWYRQSLGQGPEFLIYFQGTGAADDSGLPNDRFFAVRPEGSVSTLKIQRTERGDSAVYLCASSPQPGHQETQYFGPGTRLLVL.